The 30 T cell receptor beta chains below all came from one sample that was sequenced in a study of blood T cells in healthy people across ages. Next came a second PCR, run for about 6 to 11 cycles, which used a sample-barcoded 5' primer along with a J-beta primer mix. One entry per CDR3 protein, called by TCRdb with MiXCR from the 5' RACE reads. This sample carries approximately 1.5 million distinct CDR3 sequences, roughly a third of them seen once, and the ten largest clones take approximately 10%. The material sequenced was blood. Source of these receptors: a woman aged 25 to 39 in good health.

This clonotype was seen only a few times. V is TRBV5-5 and J is TRBJ1-5; D is perhaps TRBD1 (6 bases). V lost 3 bases and J 0 bases, leaving 13 bases between the germline ends. This CDR3 is built from 16 residues. Germline assignment: CDR1 SGHKS and CDR2 YYEKEE (reference sequence). CDR3: CASSSGHPFSNQPQHF. The CDR3 region has the DNA TGTGCCAGCAGCTCGGGACATCCGTTTAGCAATCAGCCCCAGCATTTT.

The chain combines TRBV9 with TRBJ2-7; maybe TRBD2 (6 bases). V lost 1 base to trimming and J lost 4 bases, with 15 bases between them. Germline loops: CDR1 SGDLS, CDR2 YYNGEE. The CDR3 extends over 15 amino acids. Written as DNA, the CDR3 is TGTGCCAGCAGCGTAACCGGGGGACCTACTTACGAGCAGTACTTC. Its translation: CASSVTGGPTYEQYF. Drawing the rest from reference TRBV9 and TRBJ2-7, the complete variable domain is DSGVTQTPKHLITATGQRVTLRCSPRSGDLSVYWYQQSLDQGLQFLIQYYNGEERAKGNILERFSAQQFPDLHSELNLSSLELGDSALYFCASSVTGGPTYEQYFGPGTRLTVT.

The chain couples TRBV20-1 to TRBJ1-6; TRBD1 agrees at 12 bases. Looked up from germline, CDR1 is DFQATT and CDR2 is SNEGSKA (reference sequence). This CDR3 has 15 residues. V lost 6 bases and J lost 9; bases outside the gene matches: 9. The CDR3 loop is CSAPPGTGGTSPLHF. CDR3 DNA: TGCAGTGCCCCCCCCGGGACAGGGGGCACTTCACCCCTCCACTTT.

This clonotype came up a few times. The J gene is TRBJ2-5, the V gene TRBV24-1, with 11 bases aligning to TRBD1. The last part of the DNA fits TRBJ2-7 better; the J call may be wrong. Looked up from germline, CDR1 is KGHDR and CDR2 is SFDVKD. CDR3 length: 14 residues. The CDR3 loop reads CATSDAGQGDEQYF. DNA for the CDR3: TGTGCCACCAGTGATGCGGGACAGGGGGACGAGCAGTACTTC.

This clonotype has a handful of counts. V usage is TRBV4-1 and J usage is TRBJ2-6; D not resolved. The CDR3 spans 14 residues. The V and J ends lost 2 bases and 0 bases respectively, with 2 bases between them. Germline V gives CDR1 MGHRA, CDR2 YSYEKL. DNA for the CDR3: TGCGCCAGCAGCCAACCCTCTGGGGCCAACGTCCTGACTTTC. Translation: CASSQPSGANVLTF.

This clonotype has just a few counts. V is TRBV20-1 and J is TRBJ1-4; D unclear. The germline V and J ends were trimmed by 0 bases and 13 bases, with 15 bases remaining between them. The CDR3 covers 13 residues. Germline CDR1 DFQATT, CDR2 SNEGSKA (reference sequence). For the CDR3, the DNA is TGCAGTGCTAGAGAGCTTACCGGGGTCAGACTGTTTTTT. Translated, it gives CSARELTGVRLFF.

Note on this clonotype: The conserved final phenylalanine or tryptophan is absent from the CDR3, which likely points to a read error. This sequence joins TRBV10-3 and TRBJ2-3, with 7 bases that match TRBD2. In germline, CDR1 is ENHRY, CDR2 SYGVKD. The CDR3 has 16 residues. Losses at the gene ends were 7 bases for V and 2 bases for J; bases not matched to a gene: 12. CDR3 residues: CAITAASGTFTDTQYV. CDR3 DNA: TGTGCCATCACCGCCGCTAGCGGCACCTTCACAGATACGCAGTATGTT.

This chain connects TRBV6-2 or TRBV6-3 to TRBJ1-5, with 7 bases identical to TRBD1. Germline CDR1 reads MNHEY; CDR2 reads SVGEGT. The CDR3 is made up of 17 amino acids. The junction had 11 bases not matched to a gene; V was cut back by 6 bases and J by 0 bases. For the CDR3, the DNA is TGTGCCAGCAGCCCGGGACAGTGGTTCTATAGCAATCAGCCCCAGCATTTT. It yields the protein CASSPGQWFYSNQPQHF.

This clonotype has just a few counts. The chain links TRBV20-1 to TRBJ1-1; possible D gene TRBD1, 5 bases. The germline CDR1 and CDR2 sequences are DFQATT and SNEGSKA (reference sequence). This CDR3 comprises 15 residues. Trimming removed 0 bases from V and 5 bases from J, with 16 bases in between. The chain's CDR3 is CSARDARGSGTEAFF. CDR3 bases: TGCAGTGCTAGAGACGCTAGGGGCTCGGGGACTGAAGCTTTCTTT.

This clonotype was seen only a few times. The chain combines TRBV3-1 with TRBJ2-1; maybe TRBD2 (6 bases). This CDR3 comprises 12 residues. The V gene's germline CDR1 is LGHDT and CDR2 YNNKEL (reference sequence). Trimming shortened V by 4 bases and J by 11 bases, and 12 bases separated the two germline ends. The CDR3 is CASSRPGEKQFF. CDR3 nucleotide sequence: TGTGCCAGCAGCCGTCCGGGAGAGAAGCAGTTCTTC.

This chain uses TRBV30 with TRBJ2-2; D not resolved. Per the germline V gene, CDR1 is GTSNPN and CDR2 is SVGIG (reference sequence). V shed 0 bases and J shed 0 bases, with 8 bases lying between them. The CDR3 consists of 15 residues. The CDR3 spells CAWSVVNTNTGELFF. CDR3 in DNA: TGTGCCTGGAGTGTAGTTAATACGAACACCGGGGAGCTGTTTTTT.

This clonotype was counted a few times. This chain links TRBV18 with TRBJ2-7; D is unresolved. Per the germline V gene, CDR1 is KGHSH and CDR2 is LQKENI. V was cut by 3 bases and J by 2 bases, with 20 bases left in between. The CDR3 contains 17 residues. Here the CDR3 DNA reads TGTGCCAGCTCACCCTCGCTACAGACCGGTAGGACCTACGAGCAGTACTTC. It encodes CASSPSLQTGRTYEQYF. The full variable domain, its missing parts supplied by reference TRBV18 and TRBJ2-7, is NAGVMQNPRHLVRRRGQEARLRCSPMKGHSHVYWYRQLPEEGLKFMVYLQKENIIDESGMPKERFSAEFPKEGPSILRIQQVVRGDSAAYFCASSPSLQTGRTYEQYFGPGTRLTVT.

V is TRBV4-1 and J is TRBJ2-1; 10 bases are a match to TRBD2. Unmatched junction bases numbered 6, after V lost 3 bases and J lost 10 bases. Germline loops: CDR1 MGHRA, CDR2 YSYEKL. The CDR3 consists of 14 residues. CDR3 region: CASSHQRGGWEQFF. CDR3 nucleotide sequence: TGCGCCAGCAGCCACCAGCGGGGGGGCTGGGAGCAGTTCTTC.

This clonotype occurred a few times. The chain recombines TRBV7-9 with TRBJ2-5; D unclear. Germline CDR1 reads SEHNR; CDR2 reads FQNEAQ (reference sequence). The CDR3 contains 17 residues. V shed 4 bases and J shed 5 bases, with 23 bases lying between them. The CDR3 region is CASSSPIFRTVQETQYF. The DNA of the CDR3 is TGTGCCAGCAGCTCCCCTATCTTCCGGACGGTGCAGGAGACCCAGTACTTC.

The J gene is TRBJ1-1, the V gene TRBV12-3 or TRBV12-4, with TRBD1 matching 9 bases. The junction had 3 bases not matched to a gene; V was cut back by 3 bases and J by 4 bases. CDR3 length equals 14 residues. CDR3 region: CASSFRDRATEAFF. The CDR3 nucleotides are TGTGCCAGCAGTTTCCGGGACAGGGCCACTGAAGCTTTCTTT.

The rearrangement joins TRBV10-3 to TRBJ2-7; D unresolved. Germline CDR1 ENHRY, CDR2 SYGVKD. This CDR3 is 16 amino acids long. The germline V and J ends were trimmed by 3 bases and 6 bases, with 21 bases remaining between them. The CDR3 DNA sequence: TGTGCCATCAGTGAACCCTCTAGGAATGGGCCCGGCGAGCAGTACTTC. Translating it yields CAISEPSRNGPGEQYF.

This clonotype has just a few counts. This chain connects TRBV28 to TRBJ1-2, with D possibly TRBD1 on 5 matching bases. This CDR3 contains 16 residues. Germline V CDR1 and CDR2: MDHEN, SYDVKM. Between the trimmed V and J ends, which lost 2 bases and 1 base, there was a span of 14 bases. The CDR3 DNA reads as TGTGCCAGCAGTTTAAGCCGCGGGGGGGTTAACTATGGCTACACCTTC. Protein product: CASSLSRGGVNYGYTF.

The rearrangement joins TRBV28 to TRBJ2-1; D is uncertain. The germline V gene has CDR1 MDHEN and CDR2 SYDVKM. Trimming shortened V by 7 bases and J by 0 bases, and 10 bases separated the two germline ends. This CDR3 has 14 amino acids. CDR3: CASTGPSSYNEQFF. DNA for the CDR3: TGTGCCAGCACCGGGCCCAGCTCCTACAATGAGCAGTTCTTC.

This chain uses TRBV2 with TRBJ2-7; D unclear. This CDR3 has 14 residues. The ends were cut back, 1 base at V and 0 bases at J, with 7 bases in the middle. The germline CDR1 and CDR2 sequences are SNHLY and FYNNEI. The CDR3 loop is CASSEVLSSYEQYF. DNA for the CDR3: TGTGCCAGCAGTGAAGTGCTCAGCTCCTACGAGCAGTACTTC.

This clonotype was seen only a few times. The gene calls are TRBV5-1 and TRBJ1-1, with D tentatively TRBD1 (6 bases). Trimming cost V 0 bases and J 4 bases, with 13 bases left between them. CDR1 and CDR2 (germline): SGHRS, YFSETQ. The CDR3 is 15 residues long. CDR3 DNA: TGCGCCAGCAGCTTGGATCCGGGGGCCGGCACTGAAGCTTTCTTT. It codes for CASSLDPGAGTEAFF.

The chain recombines TRBV20-1 with TRBJ2-1; possibly TRBD1 or TRBD2 for D (5 bases each). The CDR3 is 17 amino acids. Per germline, CDR1 DFQATT and CDR2 SNEGSKA (reference sequence). V lost 5 bases and J 7 bases, leaving 27 bases between the germline ends. The CDR3 DNA is TGCAGTGCTGTATTGTCTGGGTTGGGATGGTGGGGGAATGAGCAGTTCTTC. As protein: CSAVLSGLGWWGNEQFF.

The V call is TRBV7-2, the J call TRBJ2-1; D call uncertain. V shed 1 base and J shed 10 bases, with 17 bases lying between them. CDR1 SGHTA and CDR2 FQGNSA come from the germline V gene. The CDR3 is 15 amino acids. DNA of the CDR3: TGTGCCAGCAGCTTAGTCGGGCCTAACGCCAAGGAGCAGTTCTTC. It encodes CASSLVGPNAKEQFF.

This clonotype was recorded a few times. The chain links TRBV28 to TRBJ2-5; 7 bases fit TRBD2. J lost 1 base, V lost 5 bases, and 19 bases had no gene match. The germline CDR1 and CDR2 sequences are MDHEN and SYDVKM. The CDR3 covers 19 residues. The chain's CDR3 is CASSVRGVFGGGIQETQYF. The CDR3 bases are TGTGCCAGCAGTGTCCGGGGGGTTTTTGGGGGAGGCATCCAAGAGACCCAGTACTTC.

V and J are TRBV9 and TRBJ1-5; D remains ambiguous. Trimming stripped 1 base from V and 1 base from J, with 9 bases between. The CDR3 loop spans 15 amino acids. Germline-derived CDR1 and CDR2 are SGDLS and YYNGEE. For the CDR3, the DNA is TGTGCCAGCAGCGTAACGGGGAGGAGCAATCAGCCCCAGCATTTT. Translating it yields CASSVTGRSNQPQHF.

The sample holds a few counts of this clonotype. A much larger clone lies one base from this, so it may be a read error. The chain has TRBV5-1 and TRBJ1-2; D not resolved. Trimming took 2 bases from V and 4 from J, leaving 12 bases between them. This CDR3 is built from 14 residues. Germline values: CDR1 SGHRS, CDR2 YFSETQ. CDR3 protein: CASSFLGMGYGYTF. CDR3 in DNA: TGCGCCAGCAGCTTCCTAGGGATGGGCTATGGCTACACCTTC.

This chain joins TRBV24-1 and TRBJ2-1; a possible D gene is TRBD1 (6 bases). The CDR3 is made up of 16 amino acids. Deletions cut 6 bases from V and 7 bases from J, with 21 bases between. Germline assignment: CDR1 KGHDR and CDR2 SFDVKD. The CDR3 sequence: CATSLATGLGGNEQFF. CDR3 in DNA: TGTGCCACCAGTCTAGCCACAGGGTTGGGTGGGAATGAGCAGTTCTTC.

This clonotype was found once. The chain combines TRBV15 with TRBJ1-5; no clear D gene. This CDR3 is 15 amino acids long. The V end lost 0 bases, the J end lost 2 bases, and 8 bases lay between the germline ends. Germline loops: CDR1 LNHNV, CDR2 YYDKDF (reference sequence). The CDR3 region is CATSRDRLGNQPQHF. CDR3 DNA sequence: TGTGCCACCAGCAGAGATCGTCTCGGCAATCAGCCCCAGCATTTT.

A few counts support this clonotype. The CDR3 here is CASSLDSFGQPQHF. The CDR3 region has the DNA TGCGCCAGCAGCTTGGACAGCTTTGGTCAGCCCCAGCATTTT. The J gene is TRBJ1-5, the V gene TRBV5-1, with D unclear. This CDR3 has 14 residues. The V and J ends lost 0 bases and 6 bases respectively, with 10 bases between them. Per the germline V gene, CDR1 is SGHRS and CDR2 is YFSETQ.

The chain couples TRBV2 to TRBJ2-4; D unresolved. Trimming took 0 bases from V and 10 from J, leaving 4 bases between them. Germline loops: CDR1 SNHLY, CDR2 FYNNEI. CDR3 size: 11 residues. The CDR3 reads CASSEASIQYF. CDR3 DNA sequence: TGTGCCAGCAGTGAAGCCTCTATTCAGTACTTC.

The V call is TRBV20-1, the J call TRBJ2-3; D is possibly TRBD2 (6 bases). Looked up from germline, CDR1 is DFQATT and CDR2 is SNEGSKA (reference sequence). The CDR3 length is 14 residues. CDR3 nucleotide sequence: TGCAGCCTCTTCGGGCGGGGTAGCACAGATACGCAGTATTTT. This encodes CSLFGRGSTDTQYF.